Given below is one T cell receptor beta chain in context. The table lists this clonotype with many counts. Its binding antigen is unknown. No much larger clonotype is one base removed from it; base qualities were not supplied. CDR1 MNHNY and CDR2 SVGAGI are derived from the germline V gene (reference sequence). Trimming takes 6 bases off V and 1 base off J; junction bases not matched to a gene: 5. Reading from cysteine to phenylalanine, the CDR3 counts 16 amino acids. Only the CDR3 region is kept as DNA, spanning 48 bases read in frame from base 1. This specimen comes from a study of early T cells in non-severe SARS-CoV-2 infection (dated by TCRdb to the early 2020s). Background for the entire study: Bulk RNA from unsorted whole blood was used for TCR sequencing, so alpha and beta chains could not be paired. Beyond this particular receptor, the publication reports: VDJdb matching was skewed toward anti-spike CD8 responses and likely underestimated virus-specific expansions, missing private and CD4 specificities.

The protocol used for the library was 5' RACE. The sample was run on a NextSeq 500. The TCR library protocol attached unique molecular identifiers to individual cDNA molecules to correct for sequencing error and PCR bias. Sequencing covered both TCR alpha and beta chains, and within each sample the abundances of alpha and beta sequences were tightly co-correlated. Regarding the original processing steps: Decombinator V4 was used to annotate the V gene, J gene and CDR3 of the TCR sequences. TCRs were defined as expanded if a significant change between any two time points was detected under a Poisson model with p below 0.0001. TCR abundances were normalised to the total number of TCRs sequenced per sample and were expressed as counts per million. MAIT TCRs were defined by TRAV1-2 paired with TRAJ12, TRAJ20 or TRAJ33, and iNKT TCRs by TRAV10 paired with TRAJ18. VDJdb, accessed 1 November 2021, was searched for CMV, EBV and SARS-CoV-2 annotated TCRs, with TCRs annotated for multiple antigens excluded. TCRdb reanalyzed the raw reads on its own, using fastp at Q25 for trimming and MiXCR for clone calling, and kept in-frame beta chains. Rows are unified per CDR3 protein, each entry keeping the most common DNA and genes. For this entry, the V and J calls and clone size follow TCRdb and not the study's own pipeline. For this sample the table gives tens of thousands of distinct CDR3 sequences, of which under 10% were detected only once. The ten top clones hold less than 10% of the sample.

A case-control design nested within a healthcare worker cohort in London, UK, was used, with weekly nasopharyngeal swab PCR tests and blood sampling performed. Healthcare workers were recruited between 23 and 31 March 2020, during the week of the UK lockdown, and were followed weekly for up to about 16 weeks. Sequenced material: whole blood. The sequence joins TRBV6-6 to TRBJ2-5, with 13 bases matching TRBD2. This TCR was sampled from an adult who was a healthcare worker with PCR-confirmed SARS-CoV-2 infection or an uninfected control (not recorded which). CDR3 reads: CASSLGLAGPQETQYF. The DNA sequence is given as TGTGCCAGCAGCCTGGGACTAGCGGGACCCCAAGAGACCCAGTACTTC.